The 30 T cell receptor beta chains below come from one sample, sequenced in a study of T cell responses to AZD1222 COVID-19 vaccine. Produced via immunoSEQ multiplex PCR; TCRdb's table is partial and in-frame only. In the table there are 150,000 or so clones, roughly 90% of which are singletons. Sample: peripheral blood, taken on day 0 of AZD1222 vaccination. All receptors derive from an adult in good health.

The DNA for the CDR3 is TGTGCCAGCAGTGACAGAGAGGTTCTATCCTACGAGCAGTACTTC. Translation gives CASSDREVLSYEQYF. This chain uses TRBV6-1 with TRBJ2-7; D is uncertain. The V end lost 3 bases, the J end lost 1 base, and 13 bases lay between the germline ends. The CDR3 runs 15 residues. Per the germline V gene, CDR1 is MNHNS and CDR2 is SASEGT.

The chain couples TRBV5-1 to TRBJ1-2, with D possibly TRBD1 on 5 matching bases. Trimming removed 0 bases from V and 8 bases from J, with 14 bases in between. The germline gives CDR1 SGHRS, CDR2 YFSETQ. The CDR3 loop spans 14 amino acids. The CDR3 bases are TGCGCCAGCAGCTTGGCCGTCAGGGTTGGAGGCTACACCTTC. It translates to CASSLAVRVGGYTF.

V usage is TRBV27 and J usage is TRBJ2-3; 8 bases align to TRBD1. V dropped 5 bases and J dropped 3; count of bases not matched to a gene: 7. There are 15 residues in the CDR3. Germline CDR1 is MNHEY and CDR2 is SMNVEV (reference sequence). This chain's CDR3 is CASSIWTGTTDTQYF. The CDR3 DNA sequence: TGTGCCAGCAGTATCTGGACAGGGACGACAGATACGCAGTATTTT.

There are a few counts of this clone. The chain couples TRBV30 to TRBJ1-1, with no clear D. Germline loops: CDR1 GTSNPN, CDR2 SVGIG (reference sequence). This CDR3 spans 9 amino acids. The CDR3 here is CGLGTEAFF. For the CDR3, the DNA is TGTGGCTTGGGAACTGAAGCTTTCTTT.

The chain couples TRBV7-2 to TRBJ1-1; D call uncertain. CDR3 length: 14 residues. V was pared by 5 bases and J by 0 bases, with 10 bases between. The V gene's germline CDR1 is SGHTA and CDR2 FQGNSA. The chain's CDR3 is CASSLMSLNTEAFF. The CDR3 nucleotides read TGTGCCAGCAGCCTCATGTCGCTGAACACTGAAGCTTTCTTT.

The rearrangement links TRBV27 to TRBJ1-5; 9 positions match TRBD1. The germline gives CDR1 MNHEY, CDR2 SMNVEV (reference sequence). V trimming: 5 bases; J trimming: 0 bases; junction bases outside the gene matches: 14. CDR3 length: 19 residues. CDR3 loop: CASSPAPGTGPYSNQPQHF. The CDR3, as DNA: TGTGCCAGCAGTCCCGCCCCTGGGACAGGGCCTTATAGCAATCAGCCCCAGCATTTT.

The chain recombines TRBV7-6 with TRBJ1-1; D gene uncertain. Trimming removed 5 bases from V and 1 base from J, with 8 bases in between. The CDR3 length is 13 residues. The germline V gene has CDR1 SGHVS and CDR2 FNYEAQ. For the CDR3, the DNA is TGTGCCAGCAGCCCCCGGGGGAACACTGAAGCTTTCTTT. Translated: CASSPRGNTEAFF.

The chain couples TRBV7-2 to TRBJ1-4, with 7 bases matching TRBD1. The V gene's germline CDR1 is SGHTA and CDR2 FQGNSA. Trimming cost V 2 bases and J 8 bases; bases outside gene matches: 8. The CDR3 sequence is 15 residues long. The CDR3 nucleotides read TGTGCCAGCAGCTTACGAAGACAGGGCGGAGAAAAACTGTTTTTT. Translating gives CASSLRRQGGEKLFF.

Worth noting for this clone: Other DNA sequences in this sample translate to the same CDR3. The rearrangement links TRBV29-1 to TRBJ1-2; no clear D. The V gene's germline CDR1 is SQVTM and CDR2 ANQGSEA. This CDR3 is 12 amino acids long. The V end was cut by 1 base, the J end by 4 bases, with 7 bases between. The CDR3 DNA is TGCAGCGTTGAAGGACGTTCCTATGGCTACACCTTC. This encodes CSVEGRSYGYTF.

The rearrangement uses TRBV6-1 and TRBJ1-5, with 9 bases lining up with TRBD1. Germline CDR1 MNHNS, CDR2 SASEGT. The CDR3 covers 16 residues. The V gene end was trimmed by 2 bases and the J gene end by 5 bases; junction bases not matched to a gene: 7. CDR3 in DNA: TGTGCCAGCAGTGAACACAGGGGGCGCGGGGATCAGCCCCAGCATTTT. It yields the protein CASSEHRGRGDQPQHF.

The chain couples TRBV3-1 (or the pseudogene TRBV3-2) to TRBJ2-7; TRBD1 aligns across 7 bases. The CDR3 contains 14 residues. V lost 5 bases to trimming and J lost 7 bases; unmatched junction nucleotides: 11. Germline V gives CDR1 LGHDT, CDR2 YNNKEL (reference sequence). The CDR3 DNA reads TGTGCCAGCAGCTCCCGACAGGGTCCGAGGGAGCAGTACTTC. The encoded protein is CASSSRQGPREQYF.

The CDR3 protein is CASSQPSGGNTDTQYF. In DNA, the CDR3 is TGCGCCAGCAGCCAACCTTCGGGGGGGAACACAGATACGCAGTATTTT. The chain joins TRBV4-1 to TRBJ2-3, with 8 nucleotides matching TRBD2. J lost 2 bases, V lost 2 bases, and 6 bases had no gene match. The CDR3 is 16 amino acids. Germline V CDR1 and CDR2: MGHRA, YSYEKL.

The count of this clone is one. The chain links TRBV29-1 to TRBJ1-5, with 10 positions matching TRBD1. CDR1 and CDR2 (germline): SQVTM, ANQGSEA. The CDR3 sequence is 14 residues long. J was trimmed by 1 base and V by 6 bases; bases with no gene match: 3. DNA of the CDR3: TGCAGCGTAGGGGGACAGGGGAGCAATCAGCCCCAGCATTTT. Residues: CSVGGQGSNQPQHF.

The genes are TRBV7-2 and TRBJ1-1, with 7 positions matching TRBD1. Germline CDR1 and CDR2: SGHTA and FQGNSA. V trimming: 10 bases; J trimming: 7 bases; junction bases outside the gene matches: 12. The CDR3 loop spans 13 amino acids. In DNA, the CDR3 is TGTGCCATCGGGACAGTCCCACCCTATGAAGCTTTCTTT. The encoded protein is CAIGTVPPYEAFF.

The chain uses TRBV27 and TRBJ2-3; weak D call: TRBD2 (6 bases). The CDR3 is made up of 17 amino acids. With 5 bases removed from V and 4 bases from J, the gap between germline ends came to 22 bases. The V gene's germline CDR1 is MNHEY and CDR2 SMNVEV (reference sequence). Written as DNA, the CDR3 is TGTGCCAGCAGTCCCACCGGGGACTCCCTAGTATCAGATACGCAGTATTTT. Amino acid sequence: CASSPTGDSLVSDTQYF.

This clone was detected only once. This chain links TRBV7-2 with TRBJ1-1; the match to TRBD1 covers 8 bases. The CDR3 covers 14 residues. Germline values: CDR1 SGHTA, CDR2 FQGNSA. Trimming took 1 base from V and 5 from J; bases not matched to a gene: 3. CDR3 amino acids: CASSLGDRSTEAFF. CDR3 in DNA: TGTGCCAGCAGCTTAGGGGACAGGTCAACTGAAGCTTTCTTT.

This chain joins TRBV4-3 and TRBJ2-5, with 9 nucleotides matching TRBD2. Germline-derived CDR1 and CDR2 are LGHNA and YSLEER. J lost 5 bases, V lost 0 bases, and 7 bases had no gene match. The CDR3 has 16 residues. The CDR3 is CASSQDLASGVETQYF. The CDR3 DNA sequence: TGCGCCAGCAGCCAAGATTTGGCTAGCGGGGTGGAGACCCAGTACTTC.

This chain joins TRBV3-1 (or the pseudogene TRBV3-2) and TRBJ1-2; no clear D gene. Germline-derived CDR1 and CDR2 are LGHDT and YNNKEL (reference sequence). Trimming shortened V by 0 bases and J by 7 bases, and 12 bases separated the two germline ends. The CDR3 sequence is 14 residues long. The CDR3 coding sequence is TGTGCCAGCAGCCAAGATGGGCATACTCGTGGCTACACCTTC. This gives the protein CASSQDGHTRGYTF.

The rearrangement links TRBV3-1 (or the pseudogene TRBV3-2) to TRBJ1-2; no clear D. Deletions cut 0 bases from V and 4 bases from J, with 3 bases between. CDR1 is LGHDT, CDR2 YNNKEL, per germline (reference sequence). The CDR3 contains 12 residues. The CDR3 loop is CASSQDLYGYTF. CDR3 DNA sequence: TGTGCCAGCAGCCAAGATCTCTATGGCTACACCTTC.

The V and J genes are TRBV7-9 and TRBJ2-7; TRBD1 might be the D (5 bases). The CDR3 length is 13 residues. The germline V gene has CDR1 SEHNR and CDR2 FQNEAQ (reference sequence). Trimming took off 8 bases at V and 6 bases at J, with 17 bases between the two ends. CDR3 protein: CASGAQGSPEQYF. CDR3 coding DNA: TGTGCCAGCGGGGCACAAGGATCTCCCGAGCAGTACTTC.

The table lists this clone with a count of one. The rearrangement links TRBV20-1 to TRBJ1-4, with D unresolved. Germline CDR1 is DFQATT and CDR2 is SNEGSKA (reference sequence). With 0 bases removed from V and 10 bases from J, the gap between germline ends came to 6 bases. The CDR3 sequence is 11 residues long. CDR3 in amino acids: CSARDSGKLFF. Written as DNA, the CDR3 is TGCAGTGCTAGAGATAGCGGAAAACTGTTTTTT.

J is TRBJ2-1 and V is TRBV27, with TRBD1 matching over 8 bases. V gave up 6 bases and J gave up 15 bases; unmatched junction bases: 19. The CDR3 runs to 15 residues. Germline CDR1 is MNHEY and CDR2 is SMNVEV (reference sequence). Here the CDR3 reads CASRGARGRPWLRFF. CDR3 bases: TGTGCCAGCAGAGGGGCCAGGGGGCGACCATGGTTGCGGTTCTTC.

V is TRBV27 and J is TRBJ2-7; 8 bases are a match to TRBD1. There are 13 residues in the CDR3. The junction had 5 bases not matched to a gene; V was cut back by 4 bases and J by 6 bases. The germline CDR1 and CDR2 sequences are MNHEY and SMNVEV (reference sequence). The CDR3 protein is CASSSRTGSEQYF. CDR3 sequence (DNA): TGTGCCAGCAGTTCCCGGACAGGGAGCGAGCAGTACTTC.

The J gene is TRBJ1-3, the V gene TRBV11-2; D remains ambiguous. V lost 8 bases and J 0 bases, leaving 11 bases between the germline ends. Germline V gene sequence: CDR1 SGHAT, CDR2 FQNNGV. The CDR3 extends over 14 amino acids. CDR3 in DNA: TGTGCCAGCGGAGACGGGAGCTCTGGAAACACCATATATTTT. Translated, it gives CASGDGSSGNTIYF. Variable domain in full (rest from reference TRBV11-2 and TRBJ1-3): EAGVAQSPRYKIIEKRQSVAFWCNPISGHATLYWYQQILGQGPKLLIQFQNNGVVDDSQLPKDRFSAERLKGVDSTLKIQPAKLEDSAVYLCASGDGSSGNTIYFGEGSWLTVV.

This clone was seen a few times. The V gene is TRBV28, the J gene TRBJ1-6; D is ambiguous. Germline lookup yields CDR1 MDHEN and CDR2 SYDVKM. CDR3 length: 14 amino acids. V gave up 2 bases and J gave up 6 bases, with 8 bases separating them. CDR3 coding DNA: TGTGCCAGCAGTTTACTGCCACCTAATTCACCCCTCCACTTT. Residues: CASSLLPPNSPLHF.

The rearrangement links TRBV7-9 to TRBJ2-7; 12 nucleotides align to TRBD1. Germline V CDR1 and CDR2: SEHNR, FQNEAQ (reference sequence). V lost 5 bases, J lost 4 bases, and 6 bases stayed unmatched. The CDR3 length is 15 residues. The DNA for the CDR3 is TGTGCCAGCAGCCTCGGGACAGGGGGCGCGTACGAGCAGTACTTC. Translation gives CASSLGTGGAYEQYF. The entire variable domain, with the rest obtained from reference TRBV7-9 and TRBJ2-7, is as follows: DTGVSQNPRHKITKRGQNVTFRCDPISEHNRLYWYRQTLGQGPEFLTYFQNEAQLEKSRLLSDRFSAERPKGSFSTLEIQRTEQGDSAMYLCASSLGTGGAYEQYFGPGTRLTVT.

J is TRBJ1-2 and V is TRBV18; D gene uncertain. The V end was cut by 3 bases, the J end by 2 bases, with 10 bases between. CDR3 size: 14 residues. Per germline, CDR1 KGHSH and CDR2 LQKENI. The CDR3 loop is CASSPSTTNYGYTF. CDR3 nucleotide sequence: TGTGCCAGCTCACCTTCGACCACAAACTATGGCTACACCTTC. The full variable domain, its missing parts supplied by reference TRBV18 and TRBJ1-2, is NAGVMQNPRHLVRRRGQEARLRCSPMKGHSHVYWYRQLPEEGLKFMVYLQKENIIDESGMPKERFSAEFPKEGPSILRIQQVVRGDSAAYFCASSPSTTNYGYTFGSGTRLTVV.

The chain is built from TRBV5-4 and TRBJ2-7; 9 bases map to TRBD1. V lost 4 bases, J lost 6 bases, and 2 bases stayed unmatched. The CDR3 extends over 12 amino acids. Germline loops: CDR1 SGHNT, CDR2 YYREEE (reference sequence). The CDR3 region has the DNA TGTGCCAGCAGCCGACAGGGGGGCGAGCAGTACTTC. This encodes CASSRQGGEQYF.

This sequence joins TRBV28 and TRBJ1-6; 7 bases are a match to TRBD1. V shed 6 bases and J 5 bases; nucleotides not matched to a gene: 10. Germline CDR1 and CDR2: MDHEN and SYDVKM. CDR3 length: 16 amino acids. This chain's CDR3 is CASSFWGGTDNSPLHF. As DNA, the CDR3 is TGTGCCAGCAGCTTCTGGGGGGGGACAGATAATTCACCCCTCCACTTT.

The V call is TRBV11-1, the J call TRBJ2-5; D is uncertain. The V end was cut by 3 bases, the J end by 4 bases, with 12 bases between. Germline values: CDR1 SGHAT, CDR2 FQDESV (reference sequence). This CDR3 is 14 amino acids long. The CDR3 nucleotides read TGTGCCAGCAGCTTTTCGGAGATTGGAGAGACCCAGTACTTC. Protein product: CASSFSEIGETQYF.